This TCR beta chain was identified during a study of spatial heterogeneity in lung cancer. A single record per CDR3 protein comes from TCRdb applying MiXCR to the 5' RACE reads. The repertoire consists of some 120,000 distinct CDR3 sequences, with less than 15% occurring once and the leading ten covering approximately 16%. The CDR3 spans 13 residues. The V and J ends lost 2 bases and 3 bases respectively, with 10 bases between them. Germline V gene sequence: CDR1 GTSNPN, CDR2 SVGIG (reference sequence). As to time point: blood at routine non-recurrence follow-up after resection. From tumor, nontumor lung or frozen PBMC, whole RNA was taken unsorted for sequencing. This clonotype was observed at least ten times.

The gene calls are TRBV30 and TRBJ1-1; D may be TRBD1 (6 bases). The TCR originated in a male donor with early-stage non-small cell lung cancer. The input for sequencing was PBMCs, taken at follow-up. The CDR3 loop is CAWSTGRDTEAFF. Written as DNA, the CDR3 is TGTGCCTGGAGTACAGGGAGGGACACTGAAGCTTTCTTT.